These 16 T cell receptor beta chains were all obtained from the same sample, sequenced in a study of blood T cell repertoires in COVID-19. Clones were read by immunoSEQ multiplex PCR, and TCRdb kept only the in-frame ones, dropping some. The sample lists roughly 160,000 clones, about four fifths seen once, with over 12% in the top ten. Material for sequencing was peripheral blood. Source of these receptors: a young man with active or convalescent COVID-19.

V gene TRBV3-1 (or the pseudogene TRBV3-2) combines with J gene TRBJ2-5; 7 bases align to TRBD2. This CDR3 comprises 14 residues. Germline values: CDR1 LGHDT, CDR2 YNNKEL (reference sequence). V lost 3 bases, J lost 3 bases, and 4 bases stayed unmatched. The CDR3, as DNA: TGTGCCAGCAGCCAGGGGGGGGGTGAAGAGACCCAGTACTTC. It yields the protein CASSQGGGEETQYF.

This sequence joins TRBV5-1 and TRBJ2-1; D gene ambiguous. The V gene lost 2 bases and the J gene lost 0 bases, with 12 bases spanning the gap. Germline lookup yields CDR1 SGHRS and CDR2 YFSETQ. There are 16 residues in the CDR3. CDR3 region: CASSLVQASSYNEQFF. In DNA, the CDR3 is TGCGCCAGCAGCTTAGTTCAGGCCAGCTCCTACAATGAGCAGTTCTTC.

This clone was observed a handful of times. The rearrangement joins TRBV6-5 to TRBJ2-7; 8 positions match TRBD2. Germline assignment: CDR1 MNHEY and CDR2 SVGAGI. J lost 5 bases, V lost 6 bases, and 9 bases had no gene match. The CDR3 sequence is 14 residues long. The CDR3 is CASSLRTSNDEQYF. The DNA of the CDR3 is TGTGCCAGCAGCTTACGGACTAGCAACGACGAGCAGTACTTC.

The chain joins TRBV28 to TRBJ2-2; TRBD2 matches 7 bases. The CDR3 is made up of 21 amino acids. The germline V gene has CDR1 MDHEN and CDR2 SYDVKM. V gave up 5 bases and J gave up 0 bases; unmatched junction bases: 21. CDR3 protein: CASSPVVGSVGTIANTGELFF. For the CDR3, the DNA is TGTGCCAGCAGTCCGGTCGTTGGGTCGGTAGGGACTATCGCGAACACCGGGGAGCTGTTTTTT.

V and J are TRBV15 and TRBJ2-7, with D perhaps TRBD1 (6 bases). CDR1 and CDR2 from the germline V gene are LNHNV and YYDKDF (reference sequence). The V gene lost 0 bases and the J gene lost 7 bases, with 10 bases spanning the gap. The CDR3 runs to 13 residues. CDR3 DNA: TGTGCCACCAGCAGAGAAGGGGGTCTTGAGCAGTACTTC. Its protein is CATSREGGLEQYF.

Only one count was recorded for this clone. This chain joins TRBV12-3 or TRBV12-4 and TRBJ1-2; the D is unclear. V was shortened by 2 bases and J by 5 bases, with 6 bases between the two germline ends. The CDR3 covers 12 residues. The CDR3 here is CASSLHGYGYTF. The DNA for the CDR3 is TGTGCCAGCAGTTTACACGGTTATGGCTACACCTTC.

The CDR3 spells CASSLDGGNEQFF. CDR3 bases: TGTGCCAGCAGCTTAGACGGCGGTAATGAGCAGTTCTTC. The chain uses TRBV7-9 and TRBJ2-1; no firm D call. The CDR3 loop spans 13 amino acids. The V gene lost 1 base and the J gene lost 7 bases, with 8 bases spanning the gap. Germline V gene data show CDR1 as SEHNR and CDR2 as FQNEAQ (reference sequence).

The rearrangement links TRBV30 to TRBJ1-3, with D possibly being TRBD1 (5 bases). The germline gives CDR1 GTSNPN, CDR2 SVGIG (reference sequence). The CDR3 consists of 13 residues. Trimming left V 4 bases short and J 7 bases short, with 14 bases between. CDR3 sequence (DNA): TGTGCCTGGATGGGGGGTGAATTGAACACCATATATTTT. Protein product: CAWMGGELNTIYF. The complete variable domain, with remaining parts taken from reference TRBV30 and TRBJ1-3, reads SQTIHQWPATLVQPVGSPLSLECTVEGTSNPNLYWYRQAAGRGLQLLFYSVGIGQISSEVPQNLSASRPQDRQFILSSKKLLLSDSGFYLCAWMGGELNTIYFGEGSWLTVV.

The CDR3 loop is CASRKQGHSPLHF. The CDR3 bases are TGTGCCAGCAGGAAGCAGGGTCACTCACCCCTCCACTTT. This chain links TRBV6-5 with TRBJ1-6; TRBD1 might be the D (5 bases). Trimming shortened V by 6 bases and J by 10 bases, and 13 bases separated the two germline ends. The CDR3 is 13 residues long. The germline V gene encodes CDR1 MNHEY and CDR2 SVGAGI.

This chain connects TRBV2 to TRBJ2-1; TRBD2 aligns across 7 bases. The germline V gene encodes CDR1 SNHLY and CDR2 FYNNEI. V lost 3 bases to trimming and J lost 8 bases; unmatched junction nucleotides: 13. The CDR3 runs to 16 residues. CDR3: CASSDRGGEGLDEQFF. CDR3 DNA sequence: TGTGCCAGCAGTGACCGGGGAGGGGAGGGCCTCGATGAGCAGTTCTTC.

This clone was observed many times. For the CDR3, the DNA is TGCGCCAGCAGCCAAGTGGAGACAGAAGGTGAAGCTTTCTTT. It codes for CASSQVETEGEAFF. This chain links TRBV4-1 with TRBJ1-1; D may be TRBD1 (5 bases). Per the germline V gene, CDR1 is MGHRA and CDR2 is YSYEKL. With 1 base removed from V and 7 bases from J, the gap between germline ends came to 13 bases. This CDR3 is 14 amino acids long.

This chain joins TRBV4-3 and TRBJ2-4, with 7 nucleotides matching TRBD2. V shed 4 bases, J shed 2 bases, and the junction held 5 bases outside the gene matches. The V gene's germline CDR1 is LGHNA and CDR2 YSLEER. CDR3 size: 15 residues. The chain's CDR3 is CASSLGRMSKNIQYF. Here the CDR3 DNA reads TGCGCCAGCAGCCTCGGGAGGATGTCCAAAAACATTCAGTACTTC.

The chain is built from TRBV28 and TRBJ1-5; D is perhaps TRBD1 (5 bases). The CDR3 has 12 amino acids. Germline values: CDR1 MDHEN, CDR2 SYDVKM. V lost 9 bases, J lost 3 bases, and 9 bases lay in between. The CDR3 protein is CASRQLNQPQHF. The CDR3 DNA sequence: TGTGCCAGTAGACAGCTCAATCAGCCCCAGCATTTT.

V gene TRBV6-5 combines with J gene TRBJ1-1; 8 bases map to TRBD1. The V gene end was trimmed by 7 bases and the J gene end by 0 bases; junction bases not matched to a gene: 7. The CDR3 consists of 15 residues. Germline V CDR1 and CDR2: MNHEY, SVGAGI. DNA for the CDR3: TGTGCCAGCAACTCGGACAGGGACATGAACACTGAAGCTTTCTTT. Protein product: CASNSDRDMNTEAFF.

The chain couples TRBV5-6 to TRBJ2-7, with 15 bases aligning to TRBD2. V lost 3 bases and J lost 5; bases outside the gene matches: 6. This CDR3 region has 16 residues. Germline V gene lookup returns CDR1 SGHDT and CDR2 YYEEEE. CDR3 bases: TGTGCCAGCAGCTCGGGACTAGCGGGGGGCGGAGACGAGCAGTACTTC. Protein sequence: CASSSGLAGGGDEQYF. Based on the CDR3 plus reference TRBV5-6 and TRBJ2-7, the full variable domain is DAGVTQSPTHLIKTRGQQVTLRCSPKSGHDTVSWYQQALGQGPQFIFQYYEEEERQRGNFPDRFSGHQFPNYSSELNVNALLLGDSALYLCASSSGLAGGGDEQYFGPGTRLTVT.

The chain uses TRBV6-1 and TRBJ1-1; tentative D call: TRBD1 (6 bases). Germline V gives CDR1 MNHNS, CDR2 SASEGT. This CDR3 spans 14 amino acids. The V and J ends lost 2 bases and 5 bases respectively, with 12 bases between them. In nucleotides, the CDR3 is TGTGCCAGCAGTGAACAAGGGGGAAAGACTGAAGCTTTCTTT. Amino acid sequence: CASSEQGGKTEAFF.